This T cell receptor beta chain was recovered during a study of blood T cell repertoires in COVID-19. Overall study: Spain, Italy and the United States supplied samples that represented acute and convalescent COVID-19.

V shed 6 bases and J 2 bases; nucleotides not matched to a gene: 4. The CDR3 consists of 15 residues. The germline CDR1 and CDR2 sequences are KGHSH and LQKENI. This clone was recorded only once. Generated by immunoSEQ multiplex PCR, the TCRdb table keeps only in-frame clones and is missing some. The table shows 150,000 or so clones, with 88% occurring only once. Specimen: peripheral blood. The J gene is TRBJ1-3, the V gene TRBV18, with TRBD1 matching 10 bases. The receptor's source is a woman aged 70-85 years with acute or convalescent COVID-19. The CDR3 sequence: CASSFGQGAGNTIYF. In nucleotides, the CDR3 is TGTGCCAGCTCCTTTGGACAGGGGGCTGGAAACACCATATATTTT.